This T cell receptor (beta chain) comes out of a study of T cells in Graves' hyperthyroidism and ophthalmopathy. For this clonotype: Its antigen is still unknown. A much bigger clone sits one base away, suggesting this may be a read error.

Amplification yielded TCR beta CDR3 regions, with RNA transcripts as the source. HTBI primers were used for first-round RT-PCR of the TCR CDR3. TCRdb recomputed calls from the multiplex PCR reads with MiXCR, one row per CDR3 protein. The top ten hold over 15% of the sample, which has about 570,000 distinct CDR3 sequences, 46% seen once. The study's findings and limits: Stable hyperthyroidism was separated from ophthalmopathy by a model based on 13 V-J features. Ophthalmopathy onset followed model prediction by a median roughly six months.

The CDR3 runs to 15 residues. The V gene's germline CDR1 is MNHEY and CDR2 SVGAGI. Material: peripheral blood or thyroid tissue (not recorded which). The sequence was collected from an adult woman with Graves' disease, either hyperthyroidism or ophthalmopathy (not recorded which). The V and J genes are TRBV6-5 and TRBJ2-7; 11 bases agree with TRBD2. In DNA form, the CDR3 reads TGTGCCATCAGTTACAACGGACTAGCGGGCTACGAGCAGTACTTC. The encoded protein is CAISYNGLAGYEQYF.